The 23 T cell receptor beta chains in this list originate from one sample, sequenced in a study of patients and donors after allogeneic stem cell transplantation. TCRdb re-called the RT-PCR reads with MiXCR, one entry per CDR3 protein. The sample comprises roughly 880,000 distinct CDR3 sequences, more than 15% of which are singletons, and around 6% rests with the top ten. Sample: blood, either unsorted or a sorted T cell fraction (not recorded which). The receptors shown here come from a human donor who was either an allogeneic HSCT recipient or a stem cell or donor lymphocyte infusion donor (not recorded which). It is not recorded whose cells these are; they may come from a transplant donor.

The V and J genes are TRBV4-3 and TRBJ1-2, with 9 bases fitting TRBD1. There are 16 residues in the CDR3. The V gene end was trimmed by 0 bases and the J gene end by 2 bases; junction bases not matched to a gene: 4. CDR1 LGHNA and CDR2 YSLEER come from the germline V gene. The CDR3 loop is CASSQDQTGGNYGYTF. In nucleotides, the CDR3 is TGCGCCAGCAGCCAAGATCAGACAGGGGGAAACTATGGCTACACCTTC.

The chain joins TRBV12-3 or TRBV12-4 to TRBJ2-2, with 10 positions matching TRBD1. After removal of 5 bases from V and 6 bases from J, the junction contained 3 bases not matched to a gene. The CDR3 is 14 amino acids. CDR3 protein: CASSGTGESGELFF. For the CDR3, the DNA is TGTGCCAGCAGTGGGACAGGGGAGTCCGGGGAGCTGTTTTTT.

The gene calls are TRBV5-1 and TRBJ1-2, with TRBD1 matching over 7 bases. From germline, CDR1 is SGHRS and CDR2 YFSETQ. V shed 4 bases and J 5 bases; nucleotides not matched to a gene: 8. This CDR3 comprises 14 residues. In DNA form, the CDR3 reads TGCGCCAGCAGCCGGGACAGCCAAGAGTATGGCTACACCTTC. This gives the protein CASSRDSQEYGYTF.

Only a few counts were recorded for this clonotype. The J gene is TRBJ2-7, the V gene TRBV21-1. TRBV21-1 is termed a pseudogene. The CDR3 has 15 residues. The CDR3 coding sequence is TGTGCCAGCACCAGAGCGGGAGAGGCCGTATACGAGCAGTACTTC. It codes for CASTRAGEAVYEQYF.

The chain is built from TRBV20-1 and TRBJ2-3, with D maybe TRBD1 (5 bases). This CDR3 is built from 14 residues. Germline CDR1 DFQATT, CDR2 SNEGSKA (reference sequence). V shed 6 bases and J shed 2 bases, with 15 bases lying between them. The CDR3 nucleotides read TGCAGTGCCCCAGGGTCCGGTCCCACAGATACGCAGTATTTT. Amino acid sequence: CSAPGSGPTDTQYF.

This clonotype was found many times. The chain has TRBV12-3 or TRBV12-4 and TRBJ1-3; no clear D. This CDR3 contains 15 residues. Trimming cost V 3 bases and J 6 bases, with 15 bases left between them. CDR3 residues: CASSFTRSSENTIYF. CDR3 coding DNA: TGTGCCAGCAGTTTTACTCGTTCTTCGGAAAACACCATATATTTT.

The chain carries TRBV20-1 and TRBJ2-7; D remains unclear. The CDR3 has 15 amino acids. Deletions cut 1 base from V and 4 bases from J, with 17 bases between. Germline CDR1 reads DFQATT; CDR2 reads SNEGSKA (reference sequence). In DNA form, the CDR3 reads TGCAGTGCTAGAGTCACCCTGCGGTGGGCTTACGAGCAGTACTTC. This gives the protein CSARVTLRWAYEQYF.

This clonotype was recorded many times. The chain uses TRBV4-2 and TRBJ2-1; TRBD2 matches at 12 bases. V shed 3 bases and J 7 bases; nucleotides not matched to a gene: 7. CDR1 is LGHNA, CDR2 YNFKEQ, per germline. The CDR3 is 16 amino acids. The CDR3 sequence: CASSQRLAGVRNEQFF. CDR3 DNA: TGTGCCAGCAGCCAGAGACTAGCGGGAGTTCGAAATGAGCAGTTCTTC.

CDR3 sequence (DNA): TGCAGTCTTCGGGGGGTCGAGACCCAGTACTTC. Its protein product is CSLRGVETQYF. V gene TRBV20-1 combines with J gene TRBJ2-5, with 7 bases matching TRBD2. Germline CDR1 DFQATT, CDR2 SNEGSKA (reference sequence). The CDR3 is made up of 11 amino acids. The V and J ends lost 8 bases and 5 bases, in that order; junction bases with no gene match: 5.

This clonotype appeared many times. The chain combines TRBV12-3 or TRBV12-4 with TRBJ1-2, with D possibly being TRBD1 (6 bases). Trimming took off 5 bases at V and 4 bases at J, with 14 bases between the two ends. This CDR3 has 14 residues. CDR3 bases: TGTGCCAGCAGTGGAGGGGGGACTCGCTATGGCTACACCTTC. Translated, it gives CASSGGGTRYGYTF.

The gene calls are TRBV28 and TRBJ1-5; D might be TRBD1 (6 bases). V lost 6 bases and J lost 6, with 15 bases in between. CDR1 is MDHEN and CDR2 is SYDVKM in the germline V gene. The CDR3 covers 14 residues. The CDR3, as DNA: TGTGCCAGCAGCAATCGTAGAGGGGGTCAGCCCCAGCATTTT. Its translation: CASSNRRGGQPQHF.

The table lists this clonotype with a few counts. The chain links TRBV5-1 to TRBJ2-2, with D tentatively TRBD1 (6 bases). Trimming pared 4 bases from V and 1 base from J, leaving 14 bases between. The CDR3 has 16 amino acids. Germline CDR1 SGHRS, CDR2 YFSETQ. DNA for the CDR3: TGCGCCAGCAGCGTTGGGGCACAGGGGAACACCGGGGAGCTGTTTTTT. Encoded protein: CASSVGAQGNTGELFF.

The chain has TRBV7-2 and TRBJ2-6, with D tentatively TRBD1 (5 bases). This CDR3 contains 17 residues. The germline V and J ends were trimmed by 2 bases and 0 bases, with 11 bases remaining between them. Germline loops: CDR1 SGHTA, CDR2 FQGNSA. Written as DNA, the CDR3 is TGTGCCAGCAGCTTATGGGGCACCACCTCTGGGGCCAACGTCCTGACTTTC. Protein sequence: CASSLWGTTSGANVLTF.

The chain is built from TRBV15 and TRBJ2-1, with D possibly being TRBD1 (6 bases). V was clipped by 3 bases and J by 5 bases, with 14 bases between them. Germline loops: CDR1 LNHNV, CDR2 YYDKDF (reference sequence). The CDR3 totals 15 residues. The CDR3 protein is CATSSMAGANNEQFF. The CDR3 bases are TGTGCCACCAGCAGTATGGCAGGGGCTAACAATGAGCAGTTCTTC.

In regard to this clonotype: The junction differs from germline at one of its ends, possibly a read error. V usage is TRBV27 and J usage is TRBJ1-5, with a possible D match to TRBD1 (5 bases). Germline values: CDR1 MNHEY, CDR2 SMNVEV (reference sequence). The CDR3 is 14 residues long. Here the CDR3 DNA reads TGTGCCAGCGGTTTGGGGGGGGAGGATCAGCCCCAGCATTTT. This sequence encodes CASGLGGEDQPQHF.

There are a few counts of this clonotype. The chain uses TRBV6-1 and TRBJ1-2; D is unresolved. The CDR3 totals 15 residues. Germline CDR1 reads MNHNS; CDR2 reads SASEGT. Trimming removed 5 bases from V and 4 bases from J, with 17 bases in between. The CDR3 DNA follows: TGTGCCAGCAGTCCAATCCAACTGATCCCCTATGGCTACACCTTC. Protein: CASSPIQLIPYGYTF.

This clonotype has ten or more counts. The CDR3: CASSDSSRVADTQYF. In DNA form, the CDR3 reads TGTGCCAGCAGTGACTCTTCGAGAGTGGCAGATACGCAGTATTTT. This chain uses TRBV25-1 with TRBJ2-3, with D unresolved. Germline loops: CDR1 MGHDK, CDR2 SYGVNS. This CDR3 region has 15 residues. V shed 3 bases and J shed 4 bases, with 14 bases lying between them.

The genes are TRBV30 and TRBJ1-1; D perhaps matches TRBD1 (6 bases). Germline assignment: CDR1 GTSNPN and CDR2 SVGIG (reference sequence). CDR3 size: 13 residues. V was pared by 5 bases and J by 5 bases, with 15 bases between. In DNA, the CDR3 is TGTGCCTGGGGATTACAGGGCATAACTGAAGCTTTCTTT. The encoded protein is CAWGLQGITEAFF.

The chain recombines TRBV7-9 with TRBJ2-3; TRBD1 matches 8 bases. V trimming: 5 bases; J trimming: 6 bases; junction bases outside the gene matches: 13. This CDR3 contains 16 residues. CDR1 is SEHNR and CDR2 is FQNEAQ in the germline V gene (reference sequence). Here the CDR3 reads CASSLSTGVWFDTQYF. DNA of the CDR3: TGTGCCAGCAGCCTATCGACAGGGGTTTGGTTCGATACGCAGTATTTT.

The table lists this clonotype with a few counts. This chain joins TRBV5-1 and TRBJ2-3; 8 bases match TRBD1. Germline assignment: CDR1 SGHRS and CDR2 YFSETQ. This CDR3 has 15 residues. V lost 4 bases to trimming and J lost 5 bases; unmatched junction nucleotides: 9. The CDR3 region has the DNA TGCGCCAGCAGCCAAGGACAGGGTAATCTAGATACGCAGTATTTT. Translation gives CASSQGQGNLDTQYF.

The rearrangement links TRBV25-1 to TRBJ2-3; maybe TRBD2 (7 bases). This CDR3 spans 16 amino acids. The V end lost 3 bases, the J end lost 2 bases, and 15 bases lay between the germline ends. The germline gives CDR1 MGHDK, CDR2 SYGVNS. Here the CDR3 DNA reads TGTGCCAGCAGTGACCCTGGGGGGGCCCTCACAGATACGCAGTATTTT. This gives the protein CASSDPGGALTDTQYF. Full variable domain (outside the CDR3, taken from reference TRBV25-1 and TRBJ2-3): EADIYQTPRYLVIGTGKKITLECSQTMGHDKMYWYQQDPGMELHLIHYSYGVNSTEKGDLSSESTVSRIRTEHFPLTLESARPSHTSQYLCASSDPGGALTDTQYFGPGTRLTVL.

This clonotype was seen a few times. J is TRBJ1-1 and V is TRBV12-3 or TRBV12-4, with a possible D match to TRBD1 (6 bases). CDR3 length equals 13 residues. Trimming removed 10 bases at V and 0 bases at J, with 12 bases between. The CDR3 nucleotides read TGTGCCACTGAGACAGGTTTGAACACTGAAGCTTTCTTT. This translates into CATETGLNTEAFF.

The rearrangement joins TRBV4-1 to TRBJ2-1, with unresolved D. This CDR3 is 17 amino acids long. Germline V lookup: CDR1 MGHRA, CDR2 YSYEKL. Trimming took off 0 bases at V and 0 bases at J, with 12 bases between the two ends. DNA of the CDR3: TGCGCCAGCAGCCAAGACAGTGCTGACTTCTCCTACAATGAGCAGTTCTTC. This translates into CASSQDSADFSYNEQFF.